This T cell receptor beta chain was captured in a study of blood T cells in healthy people across ages. This clonotype was seen only a few times. Sample-barcoded 5' priming and a J-beta primer mix drove a second PCR of roughly 6 to 12 cycles. TCRdb redid the calling of the 5' RACE reads with MiXCR, one entry per CDR3 protein. The sample shows 650,000 to 1,000,000 distinct CDR3 sequences, under 40% of them seen only once. Sequencing input: blood. This clonotype originated in a man in his late teens or twenties in good health.

DNA of the CDR3: TGCGCCAGCAGCCAAGTGGGTGGGGCACGTGAGCAGTTCTTC. This translates into CASSQVGGAREQFF. The chain recombines TRBV4-3 with TRBJ2-1; weak D call: TRBD1 (5 bases). V was cut by 1 base and J by 9 bases, with 13 bases left in between. Germline V gene data show CDR1 as LGHNA and CDR2 as YSLEER. The CDR3 spans 14 residues.